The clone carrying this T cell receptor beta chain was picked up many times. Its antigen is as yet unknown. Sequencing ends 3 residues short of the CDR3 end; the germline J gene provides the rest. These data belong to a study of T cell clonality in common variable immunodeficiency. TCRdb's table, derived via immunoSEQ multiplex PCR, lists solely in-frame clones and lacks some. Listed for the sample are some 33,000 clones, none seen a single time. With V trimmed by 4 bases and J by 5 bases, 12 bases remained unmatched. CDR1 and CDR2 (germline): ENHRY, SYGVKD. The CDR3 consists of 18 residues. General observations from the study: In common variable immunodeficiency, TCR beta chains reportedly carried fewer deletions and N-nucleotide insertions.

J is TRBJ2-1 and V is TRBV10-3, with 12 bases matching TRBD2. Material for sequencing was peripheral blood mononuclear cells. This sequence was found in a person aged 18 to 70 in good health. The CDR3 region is CAISAPSGGALLNNEQFF. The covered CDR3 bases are TGTGCCATCAGTGCCCCTAGCGGGGGGGCCCTCTTAAACAATGAG.